This is a list of T cell receptor beta chains from one sample in a study of blood T cell repertoires in COVID-19. The data were produced by immunoSEQ multiplex PCR, yet TCRdb's version contains in-frame clones alone and is incomplete. The table lists almost 400,000 clones, more than 75% of them singletons, with 0.95% to 1% in the top ten. The material sequenced was PBMCs or T cells enriched from blood (not recorded which). These receptors were taken from a woman under 40 with acute COVID-19. Each CDR3 is given with its conserved first and last residue. D genes are given only for firm matches. Size tells how often a clone was seen (once, few, many) or the class of an expanded clone, and some rows leave it out.

CDR3nt | CDR3aa | d_gene | abundance | j_gene | v_gene
TGTGCCTGGAGTGCAGATAGCAACGGTTCACCCCTCCACTTT | CAWSADSNGSPLHF | NA | few | TRBJ1-6 | TRBV30
TGTGCCAGCAGCCCGAGACAGGGGACGGATCGGACTGAAGCTTTCTTT | CASSPRQGTDRTEAFF | TRBD1 | NA | TRBJ1-1 | TRBV7-9
TGCGCCAGCGAAGACGGGACAGAGGGCTACGAGCAGTACTTC | CASEDGTEGYEQYF | TRBD1 | NA | TRBJ2-7 | TRBV5-1
TGTGCCAGCGCACGGGACTCCCTCTCAGGAGAGCAGTACTTC | CASARDSLSGEQYF | NA | NA | TRBJ2-7 | TRBV2
TGCGCCAGCAGCTTGGGGGCGGGTCCCGGGGAGCTGTTTTTT | CASSLGAGPGELFF | NA | NA | TRBJ2-2 | TRBV5-1
TGTGCCAGCAGCCAAGATGCTCGCCTCGACAGGACAGCTTTCTTT | CASSQDARLDRTAFF | NA | NA | TRBJ1-1 | TRBV14
TGCAGTGCTAGTCCCCCCTGGCAGTCCTACGAGCAGTACTTC | CSASPPWQSYEQYF | NA | NA | TRBJ2-7 | TRBV20-1
TGTGCCAGCAGCCTCGGGACAGCTGAAAAACTGTTTTTT | CASSLGTAEKLFF | TRBD1 | NA | TRBJ1-4 | TRBV2
TGTGCCAGCAGTTTAACAGAAACCTACGAGCAGTACTTC | CASSLTETYEQYF | NA | NA | TRBJ2-7 | TRBV28
TGTGCCAGCAGCTCCGTGACGGGGGGCCTGTCTCAGTTCTTC | CASSSVTGGLSQFF | NA | once | TRBJ2-1 | TRBV7-8
TGTGCCAGTAGTATTGGGGGCAGGGTACCTGGAAACACCATATATTTT | CASSIGGRVPGNTIYF | NA | NA | TRBJ1-3 | TRBV19